The 28 T cell receptor beta chains reported below all come from one sample, sequenced in a study of cytomegalovirus exposure and HLA in healthy donors. The PCR had 60 Vbeta and 13 Jbeta primers. Generated by immunoSEQ multiplex PCR, the TCRdb table keeps only in-frame clones and is missing some. The repertoire holds some 65,000 clones, with around 73% as singletons. Sequencing used PBMCs. The receptors were gathered from a girl aged 5 to 17 in good health and CMV-seropositive.

The V gene is TRBV9, the J gene TRBJ1-2; 9 positions agree with TRBD1. Germline V gives CDR1 SGDLS, CDR2 YYNGEE. The CDR3 consists of 14 residues. Unmatched junction bases numbered 8, after V lost 4 bases and J lost 7 bases. This CDR3 reads CASSIGTGQSGYTF. The CDR3 nucleotides are TGTGCCAGCAGCATCGGGACAGGGCAAAGTGGCTACACCTTC.

This clone occurred once. The genes are TRBV7-2 and TRBJ2-5, with 10 bases lining up with TRBD1. V dropped 5 bases and J dropped 4; count of bases not matched to a gene: 7. In germline, CDR1 is SGHTA, CDR2 FQGNSA. The length of the CDR3 is 15 residues. In DNA form, the CDR3 reads TGTGCCAGCAGCCTACCCGGGACAGGGGCAGAGACCCAGTACTTC. Translation: CASSLPGTGAETQYF.

The chain couples TRBV7-2 to TRBJ1-3; the match to TRBD1 covers 7 bases. Germline V gives CDR1 SGHTA, CDR2 FQGNSA. After removal of 5 bases from V and 4 bases from J, the junction contained 11 bases not matched to a gene. The CDR3 is made up of 16 amino acids. The CDR3 region has the DNA TGTGCCAGCAGCGAAAGGGGGCGAGTAAGCGGAAACACCATATATTTT. Residues: CASSERGRVSGNTIYF.

The chain recombines TRBV2 with TRBJ2-3, with 9 bases that match TRBD1. CDR3 length equals 15 residues. V shed 4 bases, J shed 5 bases, and the junction held 7 bases outside the gene matches. Germline V lookup: CDR1 SNHLY, CDR2 FYNNEI. The DNA of the CDR3 is TGTGCCAGCAGTGCTTGGGACAGGGCGAGAGATACGCAGTATTTT. Translation gives CASSAWDRARDTQYF.

The rearrangement links TRBV6-1 to TRBJ2-5; no clear D. CDR3 length: 16 residues. Germline V lookup: CDR1 MNHNS, CDR2 SASEGT. The V and J ends lost 0 bases and 2 bases respectively, with 13 bases between them. CDR3 amino acids: CASSEAAYSEQETQYF. For the CDR3, the DNA is TGTGCCAGCAGTGAAGCCGCTTACAGTGAACAAGAGACCCAGTACTTC.

This clone was observed a single time. The V call is TRBV1, the J call TRBJ1-2; no DNA check was done on the table's D call, TRBD1. TRBV1 represents a pseudogene. This CDR3 is built from 15 residues. The CDR3 loop is CTSSQDRYIWYGYTF. The DNA for the CDR3 is TGCACCAGCAGCCAAGACCGATACATTTGGTATGGCTACACCTTC.

V and J are TRBV7-9 and TRBJ2-1, with TRBD1 matching 7 bases. CDR3 length equals 13 residues. The V segment lost 4 bases and the J segment 6 bases; nucleotides outside the gene matches: 3. Germline CDR1 is SEHNR and CDR2 is FQNEAQ (reference sequence). CDR3 in amino acids: CASSSTGFNEQFF. CDR3 DNA sequence: TGTGCCAGCAGCTCGACAGGGTTCAATGAGCAGTTCTTC.

The rearrangement links TRBV10-3 to TRBJ2-2; 9 bases match TRBD2. The CDR3 consists of 16 residues. V trimming: 3 bases; J trimming: 4 bases; junction bases outside the gene matches: 6. Germline CDR1 is ENHRY and CDR2 is SYGVKD. This chain's CDR3 is CAISEGAGGPTGELFF. The CDR3 bases are TGTGCCATCAGTGAAGGGGCGGGAGGGCCCACCGGGGAGCTGTTTTTT.

This clone was observed a few times. V usage is TRBV6-5 and J usage is TRBJ1-3; unclear D gene. Germline values: CDR1 MNHEY, CDR2 SVGAGI. Trimming removed 5 bases at V and 2 bases at J, with 7 bases between. The CDR3 is 13 residues long. The CDR3 loop is CASSTSAGNTIYF. CDR3 nucleotide sequence: TGTGCCAGCAGTACAAGCGCTGGAAACACCATATATTTT.

The chain links TRBV6-1 to TRBJ2-2; 7 bases match TRBD1. V gave up 9 bases and J gave up 6 bases; unmatched junction bases: 10. The CDR3 is 14 residues long. CDR1 is MNHNS, CDR2 SASEGT, per germline. CDR3 region: CASLRRQGSGELFF. Here the CDR3 DNA reads TGTGCCAGTCTGCGGCGACAGGGATCCGGGGAGCTGTTTTTT.

The chain employs TRBV5-6 and TRBJ2-4, with D perhaps TRBD1 (5 bases). The V gene lost 8 bases and the J gene lost 0 bases, with 9 bases spanning the gap. Germline V CDR1 and CDR2: SGHDT, YYEEEE. CDR3 length equals 13 residues. The CDR3 DNA is TGTGCCAGTCAGGGTCTAGCCAAAAACATTCAGTACTTC. Its protein product is CASQGLAKNIQYF.

The chain is built from TRBV19 and TRBJ2-1; 8 bases fit TRBD1. The ends lost 6 bases at V and 8 bases at J; junction bases unmatched: 6. The CDR3 is 13 residues long. The germline V gene has CDR1 LNHDA and CDR2 SQIVND (reference sequence). CDR3 sequence: CASRTGERYEQFF. For the CDR3, the DNA is TGTGCCAGTAGGACAGGGGAAAGGTATGAGCAGTTCTTC.

V usage is TRBV19 and J usage is TRBJ2-7; a possible D gene is TRBD2 (5 bases). This CDR3 is 13 amino acids long. Between the trimmed V and J ends, which lost 1 base and 4 bases, there was a span of 8 bases. In germline, CDR1 is LNHDA, CDR2 SQIVND (reference sequence). The CDR3 sequence: CASSIGGSYEQYF. For the CDR3, the DNA is TGTGCCAGTAGTATAGGAGGGTCGTACGAGCAGTACTTC.

The CDR3 sequence is CASIPGGWNTEAFF. As DNA, the CDR3 is TGTGCCAGCATTCCGGGGGGATGGAACACTGAAGCTTTCTTT. The chain links TRBV27 to TRBJ1-1; D perhaps matches TRBD1 (5 bases). Germline loops: CDR1 MNHEY, CDR2 SMNVEV (reference sequence). Trimming took 7 bases from V and 1 from J, leaving 13 bases between them. This CDR3 comprises 14 residues.

This sequence joins TRBV11-2 and TRBJ2-7; the D gene is possibly TRBD2 (6 bases). CDR1 is SGHAT, CDR2 FQNNGV, per germline. CDR3 length equals 15 residues. Trimming cost V 3 bases and J 6 bases, with 18 bases left between them. CDR3 region: CASSFGGFGGVEQYF. DNA for the CDR3: TGTGCCAGCAGCTTTGGCGGGTTCGGGGGAGTCGAGCAGTACTTC.

This sequence joins TRBV14 and TRBJ2-7, with a weak D call TRBD1 (6 bases). The germline V gene encodes CDR1 SGHDN and CDR2 FVKESK. This CDR3 is built from 15 residues. The V gene lost 6 bases and the J gene lost 2 bases, with 17 bases spanning the gap. The CDR3 coding sequence is TGTGCCAGCAGTCGGTATAGACAGGTGACCTACGAGCAGTACTTC. Translating it yields CASSRYRQVTYEQYF.

The rearrangement joins TRBV4-1 to TRBJ2-7, with 7 bases fitting TRBD2. Germline CDR1 and CDR2: MGHRA and YSYEKL. This CDR3 is 14 amino acids long. V shed 3 bases and J 1 base; nucleotides not matched to a gene: 3. The CDR3, as DNA: TGCGCCAGCAGCCACGCTAGCGGATCCTACGAGCAGTACTTC. Translated, it gives CASSHASGSYEQYF.

The rearrangement uses TRBV4-1 and TRBJ2-1, with D tentatively TRBD2 (5 bases). CDR1 and CDR2 (germline): MGHRA, YSYEKL. This CDR3 region has 17 residues. The germline V and J ends were trimmed by 0 bases and 0 bases, with 12 bases remaining between them. CDR3 sequence: CASSQDIGLSSYNEQFF. CDR3 nucleotide sequence: TGCGCCAGCAGCCAAGATATAGGACTTTCCTCCTACAATGAGCAGTTCTTC.

The chain has TRBV27 and TRBJ2-4; D perhaps matches TRBD1 (5 bases). Germline values: CDR1 MNHEY, CDR2 SMNVEV (reference sequence). CDR3 size: 13 residues. V lost 2 bases and J 5 bases, leaving 7 bases between the germline ends. The CDR3 nucleotides read TGTGCCAGCAGTTTACTAGGGGAAAACATTCAGTACTTC. This gives the protein CASSLLGENIQYF.

A single count supports this clone. The V call is TRBV6-5, the J call TRBJ2-1; possibly TRBD2 for D (5 bases). The CDR3 contains 12 residues. Germline-derived CDR1 and CDR2 are MNHEY and SVGAGI. V shed 5 bases and J shed 9 bases, with 11 bases lying between them. The CDR3 spells CASSDPGSEQFF. DNA of the CDR3: TGTGCCAGCAGTGATCCGGGATCTGAGCAGTTCTTC.

V gene TRBV6-5 combines with J gene TRBJ1-1; D gene uncertain. The germline gives CDR1 MNHEY, CDR2 SVGAGI. This CDR3 has 13 amino acids. The V end lost 5 bases, the J end lost 5 bases, and 12 bases lay between the germline ends. The CDR3 protein is CASSRDPGTEAFF. CDR3 in DNA: TGTGCCAGCAGTCGTGATCCGGGGACTGAAGCTTTCTTT.

This sequence joins TRBV28 and TRBJ2-5; 8 bases match TRBD2. Germline V gene lookup returns CDR1 MDHEN and CDR2 SYDVKM. After removal of 6 bases from V and 5 bases from J, the junction contained 20 bases not matched to a gene. The CDR3 is 18 residues long. As DNA, the CDR3 is TGTGCCAGCAGCACCTCTAATTCGGAGCGGGAGTATTGGGAGACCCAGTACTTC. This codes for CASSTSNSEREYWETQYF.

This clone is termed medium-sized. The chain is built from TRBV7-2 and TRBJ2-2, with D uncertain. CDR1 is SGHTA and CDR2 is FQGNSA in the germline V gene. Trimming cost V 9 bases and J 5 bases, with 13 bases left between them. There are 13 residues in the CDR3. CDR3 amino acids: CARREVGTGELFF. CDR3 nucleotide sequence: TGTGCCAGGAGAGAGGTTGGGACCGGGGAGCTGTTTTTT. Full variable domain (rest looked up from reference TRBV7-2 and TRBJ2-2): GAGVSQSPSNKVTEKGKDVELRCDPISGHTALYWYRQSLGQGLEFLIYFQGNSAPDKSGLPSDRFSAERTGGSVSTLTIQRTQQEDSAVYLCARREVGTGELFFGEGSRLTVL.

This sequence joins TRBV6-5 and TRBJ1-4, with D possibly TRBD1 on 5 matching bases. V was shortened by 6 bases and J by 1 base, with 12 bases between the two germline ends. Germline V gene data show CDR1 as MNHEY and CDR2 as SVGAGI. The CDR3 runs 15 residues. The chain's CDR3 is CASSPIGVTNEKLFF. DNA of the CDR3: TGTGCCAGCAGCCCCATAGGGGTAACTAATGAAAAACTGTTTTTT.

The rearrangement joins TRBV20-1 to TRBJ2-7; D gene uncertain. V was clipped by 6 bases and J by 6 bases, with 9 bases between them. CDR3 length: 10 amino acids. Germline V gene lookup returns CDR1 DFQATT and CDR2 SNEGSKA (reference sequence). CDR3 residues: CSATNPEQYF. The DNA for the CDR3 is TGCAGTGCCACAAACCCCGAGCAGTACTTC.

V usage is TRBV27 and J usage is TRBJ1-2, with D possibly TRBD1 on 6 matching bases. The CDR3 spans 12 residues. V lost 11 bases and J 3 bases, leaving 13 bases between the germline ends. The germline V gene encodes CDR1 MNHEY and CDR2 SMNVEV (reference sequence). The chain's CDR3 is CAAGAYYYGYTF. CDR3 DNA sequence: TGTGCCGCAGGGGCTTACTACTATGGCTACACCTTC.

V and J are TRBV2 and TRBJ2-7, with D hard to call. V dropped 3 bases and J dropped 1 base, with 10 bases sitting between them. Germline V CDR1 and CDR2: SNHLY, FYNNEI. The CDR3 spans 14 residues. The CDR3 spells CASSEQVGSYEQYF. DNA for the CDR3: TGTGCCAGCAGTGAGCAGGTTGGTTCCTACGAGCAGTACTTC.

V and J are TRBV29-1 and TRBJ1-2; 8 bases are a match to TRBD1. Losses at the gene ends were 5 bases for V and 1 base for J; bases not matched to a gene: 9. Germline CDR1 is SQVTM and CDR2 is ANQGSEA. There are 15 residues in the CDR3. The CDR3 DNA reads TGCAGCGTTTTGACAGGGGAGTGGAGTAACTATGGCTACACCTTC. Amino acid sequence: CSVLTGEWSNYGYTF.